This T cell receptor beta chain was identified during a study of blood T cell repertoires in COVID-19. On the study more broadly: PBMCs, B-cell-depleted T cells, or T cells provided the cDNA or gDNA that made up the material.

Trimming took 3 bases from V and 11 from J; bases not matched to a gene: 2. This CDR3 comprises 11 residues. CDR1 is SGHTA, CDR2 FQGNSA, per germline. Sequencing was performed with immunoSEQ multiplex PCR; in TCRdb, only in-frame clones are kept and a portion is missing. The sample contains 100,000 to 130,000 clones, more than 80% of which appear only once. The specimen was peripheral blood. The V call is TRBV7-2, the J call TRBJ1-2; 8 bases are a match to TRBD1. This TCR was sampled from a man in his forties with active or convalescent COVID-19. CDR3 amino acids: CASSFGTGYTF. CDR3 DNA: TGTGCCAGCAGCTTCGGGACAGGATACACCTTC.